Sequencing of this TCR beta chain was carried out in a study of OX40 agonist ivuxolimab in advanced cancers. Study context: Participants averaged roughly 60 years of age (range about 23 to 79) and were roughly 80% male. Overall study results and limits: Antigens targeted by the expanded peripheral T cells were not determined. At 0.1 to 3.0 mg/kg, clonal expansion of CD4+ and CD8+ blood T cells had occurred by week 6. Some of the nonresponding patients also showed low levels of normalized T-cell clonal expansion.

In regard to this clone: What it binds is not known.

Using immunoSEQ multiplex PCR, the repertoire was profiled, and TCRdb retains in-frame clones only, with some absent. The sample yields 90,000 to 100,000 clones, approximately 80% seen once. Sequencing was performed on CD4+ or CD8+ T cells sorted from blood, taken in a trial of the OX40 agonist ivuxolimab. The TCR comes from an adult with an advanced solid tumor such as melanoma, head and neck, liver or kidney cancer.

The CDR3 sequence is CASRWGATNEKLFF. CDR3 nucleotides: TGCGCCAGCAGGTGGGGGGCAACTAATGAAAAACTGTTTTTT. The chain employs TRBV5-1 and TRBJ1-4, with D perhaps TRBD1 (5 bases). This CDR3 has 14 residues. Germline CDR1 is SGHRS and CDR2 is YFSETQ. The V gene lost 5 bases and the J gene lost 0 bases, with 8 bases spanning the gap.